This T cell receptor (beta chain) was obtained from a study of T cell responses to AZD1222 COVID-19 vaccine (dated by TCRdb to the early 2020s). Regarding the complete study: AZD1222 recipients with second doses at about 4 weeks or about 12 weeks were pooled, because spike-specific TCR depth and breadth did not differ between schedules. A total of 233 trial participants underwent TCR sequencing, of whom around 210 had received two doses of AZD1222 and around 26 had received two doses of the MenACWY control vaccine. Trial participants were enrolled into age subgroups of 18-55, 56-69 and 70-plus years, which contained roughly 150, 30 and 60 TCR-sequenced participants, respectively. Overall study outcomes, separate from this receptor: In the small 56-69-year group, the increase in depth fell short of significance, most likely because of low power. Most participants were white British and females outnumbered males, and the authors suggested that clonal diversity may have been underestimated. Reportedly, close to half of the unique spike-specific TCRs recognized epitopes lying outside the regions that are mutated in the B.1.351 and B.1.1.7 variants. Because no day 14 peak-response samples were available, the repertoires could be characterized only after the peak T cell response. The vaccine-associated CD4 TCRs covered the entire spike protein, and the dominant responses fell in regions 160-218 and 743-854. Conclusions about previously exposed vaccinees were limited because only a handful of AZD1222 recipients were SARS-CoV-2 seropositive at baseline. After two AZD1222 doses, both the breadth and the depth of spike-specific TCRs were significantly higher than at day 0 and than in MenACWY recipients.

Points on this clone: Its antigen remains undetermined. One base away there is no much larger clone; base qualities are not given.

From the cysteine up to the phenylalanine, the CDR3 has a length of 13 residues. Only the CDR3 region is kept as DNA, spanning 39 bases read in frame from base 1. At the junction V is shortened by 7 bases and J by 5 bases, with 11 bases in between. CDR1 and CDR2, per the germline V gene, are MDHEN and SYDVKM. The meaning of the sample's time point label: baseline before first vaccination. Samples from vaccinated people were obtained from the UK trials COV001 and COV002, which included a single-blind randomized controlled phase 2/3 trial of AZD1222 (ChAdOx1 nCoV-19) in healthy adults. For TCRbeta chain sequencing, PBMC samples were collected from trial participants at day 0 and at day 28 after the second dose. The CDR3 regions of human TCRbeta chains were subjected to immunosequencing. The paper's processing steps were these. Repertoire TCRs were checked for matches against a reference library of SARS-CoV-2-specific TCRs that had been generated using the MIRA antigen-specificity platform. Breadth meant the fraction of unique TCRs that were SARS-CoV-2-associated, whereas depth meant the fraction of total T cells that were SARS-CoV-2-associated. Using the MIRA data, each spike-specific TCR was mapped to the spike region that the TCR reacts to and placed in a CD4 or CD8 class. Log10-transformed breadth and depth values were compared by one-way ANOVA with Sidak's multiple comparisons tests. TCRdb stores this immuneACCESS table with in-frame sequences only. Part of the clones is absent; in the studies checked, under half of the shortfall reflects unresolved V genes, and no reason is known for the rest. For V, J and clone size, that table is used; D and trimming come from the DNA. The table for this sample lists 100,000 or so clones; about 89% of them were counted only once. 3.5% to 4.5% of the sample lies in the top ten.

The TCR sequence derives from an adult in good health. The sequencing used peripheral blood, collected on day 0 of AZD1222 vaccination. The sequence is built from TRBV28 and TRBJ2-2; possibly the D gene is TRBD2, per 5 matching bases. For the CDR3, the sequence is CASIEGRTGELFF. The nucleotide sequence is TGTGCCAGCATCGAGGGTCGGACCGGGGAGCTGTTTTTT.